This T cell receptor (beta chain) is from a study of T cell responses to AZD1222 COVID-19 vaccine. Per germline, CDR1 LNHDA and CDR2 SQIVND (reference sequence). This CDR3 has 13 amino acids. The V end was cut by 6 bases, the J end by 4 bases, with 9 bases between. General study points: It should be noted that donors were predominantly white British and more often female, and clonal diversity was possibly underestimated. Nearly half of the spike-specific TCRs reportedly recognize variant regions that carry no mutations. Researchers report vaccine-associated CD4 TCRs spanning spike, with dominance at 160-218 and 743-854. Repertoire samples came only from after the peak T cell response.

For this clone: Antigen: not known.

Here immunoSEQ multiplex PCR was the method, and the copy in TCRdb shows in-frame clones only, minus some. Of roughly 100,000 clones listed, roughly 90% are singletons. The input for sequencing was peripheral blood, taken 28 days after the second AZD1222 dose. The sequence derives from an adult who received the AZD1222 COVID-19 vaccine. V usage is TRBV19 and J usage is TRBJ1-4; possibly TRBD1 for D (5 bases). The CDR3 protein is CASRRQNNEKLFF. The DNA of the CDR3 is TGTGCCAGTAGGAGACAGAATAATGAAAAACTGTTTTTT.